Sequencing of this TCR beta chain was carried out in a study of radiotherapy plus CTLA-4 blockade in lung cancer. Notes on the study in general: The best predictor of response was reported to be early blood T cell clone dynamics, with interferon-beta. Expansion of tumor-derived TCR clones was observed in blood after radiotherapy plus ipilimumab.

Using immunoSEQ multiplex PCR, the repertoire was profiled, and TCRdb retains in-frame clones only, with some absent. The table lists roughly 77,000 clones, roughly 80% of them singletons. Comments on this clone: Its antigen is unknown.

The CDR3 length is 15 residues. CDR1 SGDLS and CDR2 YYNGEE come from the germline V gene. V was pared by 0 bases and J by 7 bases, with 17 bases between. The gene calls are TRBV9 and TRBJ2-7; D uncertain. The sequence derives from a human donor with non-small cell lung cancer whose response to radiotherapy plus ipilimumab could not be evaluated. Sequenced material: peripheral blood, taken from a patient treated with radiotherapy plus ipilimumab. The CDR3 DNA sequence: TGTGCCAGCAGCGTAGTAGACTCACACTACGGGGAGCAGTACTTC. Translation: CASSVVDSHYGEQYF.